The 26 T cell receptor beta chains in this list originate from one sample, sequenced in a study of T-cell reconstitution after alpha-beta-depleted transplantation in children. Unique molecular identifiers were incorporated into the prepared TCRbeta library. In TCRdb, the PCR reads were re-called with MiXCR into one record per CDR3 protein. This table holds approximately 4,500 distinct CDR3 sequences, 25% found once. Sample: PBMCs, mostly from graft donor cells, taken 60 days after TCRalphabeta/CD19-depleted stem cell transplant. The receptors were sampled from a boy under three years old who had a stem cell transplant for SCID, so the T cells may come from the graft donor.

Relative to its sample, this clonotype is medium-sized. The chain recombines TRBV15 with TRBJ2-7, with a tentative D call TRBD1 (6 bases). CDR1 LNHNV and CDR2 YYDKDF come from the germline V gene (reference sequence). The V gene lost 3 bases and the J gene lost 3 bases, with 12 bases spanning the gap. The CDR3 is 14 amino acids. This CDR3 is CATSRGDTNYEQYF. CDR3 DNA sequence: TGTGCCACCAGCAGGGGGGACACTAACTACGAGCAGTACTTC.

This clonotype is classed as medium-sized. This chain joins TRBV4-1 and TRBJ1-2; 8 bases match TRBD1. V was pared by 4 bases and J by 4 bases, with 11 bases of the junction left unmatched. Per germline, CDR1 MGHRA and CDR2 YSYEKL. The CDR3 has 16 residues. CDR3 nucleotide sequence: TGCGCCAGCAGCCTTCGTCGTCCTGGACAGGGCTATGGCTACACCTTC. Translation gives CASSLRRPGQGYGYTF.

This clonotype has ten or more counts. In DNA, the CDR3 is TGTGCCAGCAGTTACTCGGGTCTGGCGGGGAGTAACAATGAGCAGTTCTTC. It translates to CASSYSGLAGSNNEQFF. The V gene is TRBV6-5, the J gene TRBJ2-1, with a weak D call TRBD2 (6 bases). CDR1 is MNHEY and CDR2 is SVGAGI in the germline V gene. Trimming took 0 bases from V and 5 from J, leaving 17 bases between them. The CDR3 runs 17 residues.

This clonotype was counted at least ten times. This sequence joins TRBV7-9 and TRBJ1-1; no clear D. Trimming removed 2 bases at V and 3 bases at J, with 7 bases between. This CDR3 region has 13 residues. CDR1 SEHNR and CDR2 FQNEAQ come from the germline V gene (reference sequence). The CDR3 nucleotides are TGTGCCAGCAGCTTATTTCAGGACACTGAAGCTTTCTTT. Translated, it gives CASSLFQDTEAFF.

V gene TRBV19 combines with J gene TRBJ2-5; TRBD2 matches 11 bases. Germline V gives CDR1 LNHDA, CDR2 SQIVND (reference sequence). With 4 bases clipped from V and 3 bases from J, the junction kept 4 bases outside the gene matches. The CDR3 consists of 15 residues. CDR3 coding DNA: TGTGCCAGTAGTAGGACTAGCGGGCCGGAAGAGACCCAGTACTTC. Translated, it gives CASSRTSGPEETQYF.

This clonotype was detected many times. This rearrangement joins TRBV7-2 to TRBJ1-2; D call uncertain. Germline CDR1 and CDR2: SGHTA and FQGNSA. The V gene lost 1 base and the J gene lost 0 bases, with 9 bases spanning the gap. The CDR3 covers 15 residues. CDR3 in amino acids: CASSLVAVSNYGYTF. The CDR3 DNA follows: TGTGCCAGCAGCTTAGTGGCAGTTTCTAACTATGGCTACACCTTC.

This chain connects TRBV7-9 to TRBJ2-7; D possibly corresponds to TRBD2 (5 bases). Germline V gene sequence: CDR1 SEHNR, CDR2 FQNEAQ (reference sequence). CDR3 length: 12 residues. Between the trimmed V and J ends, which lost 5 bases and 6 bases, there was a span of 11 bases. The CDR3 spells CASSPLGAEQYF. The CDR3 coding sequence is TGTGCCAGCAGCCCACTAGGAGCCGAGCAGTACTTC.

This clonotype is deemed medium-sized (0.01 to 0.1%). The CDR3 coding sequence is TGTGCCAGCAGCTTTTGGAATTCACCCCTCCACTTT. It is translated as CASSFWNSPLHF. The chain recombines TRBV7-9 with TRBJ1-6; no definite D call. This CDR3 has 12 residues. Per germline, CDR1 SEHNR and CDR2 FQNEAQ (reference sequence). V was clipped by 3 bases and J by 7 bases, with 4 bases between them.

This clonotype was counted many times. The chain has TRBV7-9 and TRBJ1-4; 10 bases are a match to TRBD1. The CDR3 is made up of 14 amino acids. CDR1 is SEHNR, CDR2 FQNEAQ, per germline (reference sequence). V shed 3 bases and J 7 bases; nucleotides not matched to a gene: 2. The CDR3, as DNA: TGTGCCAGCAGCTTGGGACAGGGGTTTGAAAAACTGTTTTTT. This encodes CASSLGQGFEKLFF.

This clonotype was observed at least ten times. V is TRBV6-5 and J is TRBJ1-3; D gene unclear. The CDR3 sequence is 14 residues long. CDR1 MNHEY and CDR2 SVGAGI come from the germline V gene. V was shortened by 3 bases and J by 8 bases, with 14 bases between the two germline ends. CDR3 residues: CASSYGRTRDTIYF. CDR3 bases: TGTGCCAGCAGTTATGGACGGACCCGAGACACCATATATTTT.

The V gene is TRBV3-1, the J gene TRBJ2-2; TRBD2 matches at 8 bases. Trimming at V came to 11 bases and at J to 7 bases, leaving 24 bases not matched to a gene. Germline V gene lookup returns CDR1 LGHDT and CDR2 YNNKEL (reference sequence). The CDR3 has 18 amino acids. Written as DNA, the CDR3 is TGTGCCTGCTGCCGAAAAACTAGCGGCGTCTCCGCCAGCGGGGAGCTGTTTTTT. It translates to CACCRKTSGVSASGELFF.

This clonotype has a count of ten or more. The V call is TRBV10-3, the J call TRBJ1-6; 11 bases match TRBD1. CDR3 length equals 16 residues. Trimming removed 3 bases from V and 6 bases from J; junction bases left unmatched: 4. From germline, CDR1 is ENHRY and CDR2 SYGVKD. CDR3 sequence reads: CAISETDRGLNSPLHF. CDR3 DNA sequence: TGTGCCATCAGTGAAACGGACAGGGGGCTTAATTCACCCCTCCACTTT.

This clonotype was counted at least ten times. V and J are TRBV7-9 and TRBJ2-5, with 7 nucleotides matching TRBD1. Germline V gives CDR1 SEHNR, CDR2 FQNEAQ (reference sequence). The CDR3 sequence is 14 residues long. V was pared by 4 bases and J by 2 bases, with 4 bases of the junction left unmatched. The CDR3 is CASSYGQAQETQYF. The CDR3 coding sequence is TGTGCCAGCAGCTACGGACAGGCACAAGAGACCCAGTACTTC.

CDR3 region: CASSLGETQFF. The CDR3 DNA follows: TGTGCCAGCAGCTTAGGAGAGACCCAGTTCTTC. The V gene is TRBV11-2, the J gene TRBJ2-5; no firm D call. The end of the DNA is better explained by TRBJ2-1, so the J call may be wrong. Germline V lookup: CDR1 SGHAT, CDR2 FQNNGV. CDR3 size: 11 residues.

The sample holds many counts of this clonotype. The gene calls are TRBV28 and TRBJ1-2, with D uncertain. Trimming removed 6 bases from V and 5 bases from J, with 7 bases in between. CDR3 length equals 11 residues. Germline values: CDR1 MDHEN, CDR2 SYDVKM. This CDR3 reads CASRRHYGYTF. In DNA form, the CDR3 reads TGTGCCAGCAGGCGGCATTATGGCTACACCTTC.

The gene calls are TRBV24-1 and TRBJ1-1; D possibly corresponds to TRBD1 (5 bases). The germline V gene has CDR1 KGHDR and CDR2 SFDVKD. The CDR3 is made up of 14 amino acids. The CDR3 DNA follows: TGTGGGGCCAGTGACCCCTGGGCGGGAAGGGGTGCTTTCTTT. This codes for CGASDPWAGRGAFF.

By frequency in the sample, this clonotype is medium-sized. The chain has TRBV27 and TRBJ2-7; possible D gene TRBD2, 5 bases. This CDR3 has 16 residues. Trimming took off 4 bases at V and 2 bases at J, with 18 bases between the two ends. Germline V CDR1 and CDR2: MNHEY, SMNVEV (reference sequence). CDR3 coding DNA: TGTGCCAGCAGTTATGGCGGGCCGACTCATCCCTACGAGCAGTACTTC. Encoded protein: CASSYGGPTHPYEQYF.

Ten or more counts support this clonotype. This rearrangement joins TRBV6-5 to TRBJ1-2; D is unresolved. V lost 7 bases to trimming and J lost 4 bases, with 19 bases between them. This CDR3 region has 15 residues. Germline values: CDR1 MNHEY, CDR2 SVGAGI. CDR3 sequence: CASTGRTFWLYGYTF. The CDR3 DNA reads TGTGCCAGCACCGGCAGGACCTTCTGGCTCTATGGCTACACCTTC.

In this sample, this clonotype turned up many times. The rearrangement uses TRBV7-9 and TRBJ2-7; D is possibly TRBD2 (7 bases). Trimming removed 2 bases at V and 0 bases at J, with 14 bases between. CDR1 is SEHNR and CDR2 is FQNEAQ in the germline V gene (reference sequence). There are 16 residues in the CDR3. The CDR3, as DNA: TGTGCCAGCAGCTTACCGGGGGGCTCGAGCTCCTACGAGCAGTACTTC. This gives the protein CASSLPGGSSSYEQYF.

The V call is TRBV4-2, the J call TRBJ1-2, with unresolved D. This CDR3 spans 13 amino acids. CDR1 and CDR2 from the germline V gene are LGHNA and YNFKEQ. The germline V and J ends were trimmed by 10 bases and 4 bases, with 16 bases remaining between them. The CDR3 DNA is TGTGCCATGAGCCACGGACTTCCCTATGGCTACACCTTC. Its protein product is CAMSHGLPYGYTF.

In its sample, this clonotype is medium-sized. J is TRBJ2-1 and V is TRBV6-4; 14 nucleotides line up with TRBD2. The CDR3 consists of 18 residues. J was trimmed by 3 bases and V by 4 bases; bases with no gene match: 8. From germline, CDR1 is MRHNA and CDR2 SNTAGT. DNA for the CDR3: TGTGCCAGCAGTGTAAAAGGGACTAGCGGGGGCCGCTACAATGAGCAGTTCTTC. As protein: CASSVKGTSGGRYNEQFF.

This clonotype was detected ten times or more. The V gene is TRBV30, the J gene TRBJ2-2; 7 positions agree with TRBD1. J lost 0 bases, V lost 0 bases, and 10 bases had no gene match. The CDR3 is 18 amino acids. Germline CDR1 and CDR2: GTSNPN and SVGIG (reference sequence). This CDR3 reads CAWSVSDRVYANTGELFF. In DNA form, the CDR3 reads TGTGCCTGGAGTGTCTCCGACAGGGTTTACGCGAACACCGGGGAGCTGTTTTTT.

This clonotype was detected many times. The chain has TRBV7-9 and TRBJ1-3, with 10 bases aligning to TRBD1. Germline V gene data show CDR1 as SEHNR and CDR2 as FQNEAQ (reference sequence). The junction had 14 bases not matched to a gene; V was cut back by 5 bases and J by 1 base. The CDR3 covers 19 residues. Here the CDR3 DNA reads TGTGCCAGCAGCGTGCGGGACAGGGGTGGTTCGATTTCTGGAAACACCATATATTTT. It yields the protein CASSVRDRGGSISGNTIYF.

This clonotype has at least ten counts. The chain employs TRBV5-6 and TRBJ1-6; D may be TRBD1 (6 bases). Trimming pared 0 bases from V and 10 bases from J, leaving 20 bases between. The CDR3 consists of 17 residues. The germline V gene has CDR1 SGHDT and CDR2 YYEEEE. CDR3 sequence: CASSLDTGFLVRSPLHF. CDR3 coding DNA: TGTGCCAGCAGCTTGGATACAGGGTTCCTTGTGCGATCACCCCTCCACTTT.

In its sample, this clonotype was seen many times. The rearrangement uses TRBV20-1 and TRBJ1-2; 12 bases agree with TRBD1. The CDR3 has 14 amino acids. Looked up from germline, CDR1 is DFQATT and CDR2 is SNEGSKA (reference sequence). The V and J ends lost 6 bases and 8 bases, in that order; junction bases with no gene match: 10. In nucleotides, the CDR3 is TGCAGTGCACCGCCGTGGGGACAGGGGGCCGGCTACACCTTC. Translated: CSAPPWGQGAGYTF.

The chain recombines TRBV20-1 with TRBJ1-2, with TRBD1 identical over 9 bases. Unmatched junction bases numbered 6, after V lost 3 bases and J lost 4 bases. Germline V lookup: CDR1 DFQATT, CDR2 SNEGSKA (reference sequence). The CDR3 runs 14 residues. CDR3 sequence: CSASAGTGSYGYTF. The CDR3 DNA sequence: TGCAGTGCTAGTGCTGGGACAGGGTCCTATGGCTACACCTTC.